Shown below are 26 T cell receptor beta chains from a single sample sequenced in a study of vaccination and CD4 T cells after COVID-19. Cultured CD4+ T cell DNA underwent sequencing with the Oncomine TCR Beta short-read assay. TCRdb used MiXCR to reprocess the PCR reads, holding one entry per CDR3 protein. The data hold approximately 4,600 distinct CDR3 sequences, with roughly a fifth observed a single time. The antigens for these receptors are not known. Treatment denoted: roughly nine-day PBMC culture with coronavirus spike peptide pools or control peptides (ViraFEST assay). Sample: CD4+ T cells from blood, cultured in vitro. These receptors originate from a human donor who had recovered from COVID-19.

This clonotype is labeled medium-sized. The chain joins TRBV7-2 to TRBJ1-5; 7 bases are shared with TRBD1. The CDR3 contains 14 residues. After removal of 0 bases from V and 7 bases from J, the junction contained 3 bases not matched to a gene. CDR1 and CDR2 from the germline V gene are SGHTA and FQGNSA. The CDR3 reads CASSLATGLQPQHF. CDR3 sequence (DNA): TGTGCCAGCAGCTTAGCGACAGGGCTCCAGCCCCAGCATTTT.

This clonotype appeared a few times. The chain is built from TRBV11-2 and TRBJ2-7; tentatively, D is TRBD1 (5 bases). Germline CDR1 is SGHAT and CDR2 is FQNNGV. This CDR3 spans 13 amino acids. V lost 1 base and J 7 bases, leaving 11 bases between the germline ends. In DNA form, the CDR3 reads TGTGCCAGCAGCTTAGTTGGCAGGGCAGAGCAGTACTTC. It specifies CASSLVGRAEQYF.

By sample share, this clonotype is medium-sized. The chain employs TRBV18 and TRBJ2-5; D remains ambiguous. The CDR3 is 13 residues long. V lost 3 bases, J lost 1 base, and 6 bases lay in between. CDR1 and CDR2 (germline): KGHSH, LQKENI. CDR3 loop: CASSPGLQETQYF. CDR3 in DNA: TGTGCCAGCTCACCCGGGCTCCAAGAGACCCAGTACTTC.

Written as DNA, the CDR3 is TGTGCCAGCACGGGATTATCCGGGACGAGTGAAAAACTGTTTTTT. Its protein product is CASTGLSGTSEKLFF. This rearrangement joins TRBV12-3 or TRBV12-4 to TRBJ1-4; D is possibly TRBD1 (5 bases). The CDR3 runs to 15 residues. Deletions cut 7 bases from V and 7 bases from J, with 19 bases between.

In its sample, this clonotype was seen a few times. This chain links TRBV12-3 or TRBV12-4 with TRBJ1-5; D call uncertain. CDR3 length equals 16 residues. V was cut by 2 bases and J by 4 bases, with 15 bases left in between. The CDR3, as DNA: TGTGCCAGCAGTTTATCGGCAGGCGGCGGTAATCAGCCCCAGCATTTT. Amino acid sequence: CASSLSAGGGNQPQHF.

This chain links TRBV6-1 with TRBJ2-7, with 9 bases matching TRBD1. CDR3 length: 13 residues. The V gene's germline CDR1 is MNHNS and CDR2 SASEGT. After removal of 6 bases from V and 4 bases from J, the junction contained 4 bases not matched to a gene. CDR3 coding DNA: TGTGCCAGCAGAGGGACAGGGATTTACGAGCAGTACTTC. It is translated as CASRGTGIYEQYF.

V gene TRBV20-1 combines with J gene TRBJ1-1; D unresolved. CDR1 DFQATT and CDR2 SNEGSKA come from the germline V gene (reference sequence). CDR3 size: 15 residues. V was cut by 3 bases and J by 2 bases, with 16 bases left in between. CDR3 in amino acids: CSASPPAMGNTEAFF. For the CDR3, the DNA is TGCAGTGCTAGCCCCCCGGCTATGGGAAACACTGAAGCTTTCTTT.

V gene TRBV7-9 combines with J gene TRBJ1-4; 9 nucleotides line up with TRBD1. CDR1 and CDR2 (germline): SEHNR, FQNEAQ (reference sequence). V was clipped by 5 bases and J by 7 bases; unmatched bases: 8. This CDR3 contains 15 residues. The CDR3 DNA sequence: TGTGCCAGCAGCCGCGGGACAGGGAATAGTGAAAAACTGTTTTTT. Protein product: CASSRGTGNSEKLFF.

This chain joins TRBV6-4 and TRBJ1-6; 8 bases agree with TRBD1. Germline V gives CDR1 MRHNA, CDR2 SNTAGT. This CDR3 has 13 amino acids. V shed 6 bases, J shed 7 bases, and the junction held 2 bases outside the gene matches. CDR3 bases: TGTGCCAGCAGGGACAGGGAGAATTCACCCCTCCACTTT. This gives the protein CASRDRENSPLHF.

The chain uses TRBV30 and TRBJ1-3, with D unresolved. Per the germline V gene, CDR1 is GTSNPN and CDR2 is SVGIG (reference sequence). The CDR3 consists of 14 residues. The chain's CDR3 is CVGGRLLAGNTIYF. The CDR3 DNA follows: TGTGTCGGAGGGAGGCTACTCGCTGGAAACACCATATATTTT. Based on the CDR3 plus reference TRBV30 and TRBJ1-3, the full variable domain is SQTIHQWPATLVQPVGSPLSLECTVEGTSNPNLYWYRQAAGRGLQLLFYSVGIGQISSEVPQNLSASRPQDRQFILSSKKLLLSDSGFYLCVGGRLLAGNTIYFGEGSWLTVV.

The CDR3 sequence: CASSIAGVPVGNQPQHF. CDR3 bases: TGTGCCAGTAGTATAGCAGGGGTCCCGGTTGGCAATCAGCCCCAGCATTTT. The V gene is TRBV19, the J gene TRBJ1-5; D is possibly TRBD1 (6 bases). V was cut by 1 base and J by 2 bases, with 15 bases left in between. The CDR3 length is 17 residues. CDR1 LNHDA and CDR2 SQIVND come from the germline V gene (reference sequence).

This clonotype was seen only a few times. The V gene is TRBV2, the J gene TRBJ1-3; D ambiguous. This CDR3 region has 13 residues. Trimming pared 7 bases from V and 5 bases from J, leaving 12 bases between. The germline CDR1 and CDR2 sequences are SNHLY and FYNNEI. CDR3 nucleotides: TGTGCCAGCATGGTAGGAGGCAGAAACACCATATATTTT. Encoded protein: CASMVGGRNTIYF.

V usage is TRBV18 and J usage is TRBJ1-2; the D gene is possibly TRBD1 (6 bases). Germline V lookup: CDR1 KGHSH, CDR2 LQKENI. This CDR3 is built from 14 residues. V lost 3 bases and J lost 7, with 15 bases in between. The CDR3 DNA follows: TGTGCCAGCTCACCGCCAGAACAGGGTCGTGGCTACACCTTC. It yields the protein CASSPPEQGRGYTF. The variable domain in full, completed from reference TRBV18 and TRBJ1-2, reads NAGVMQNPRHLVRRRGQEARLRCSPMKGHSHVYWYRQLPEEGLKFMVYLQKENIIDESGMPKERFSAEFPKEGPSILRIQQVVRGDSAAYFCASSPPEQGRGYTFGSGTRLTVV.

A word on this clonotype: It may be a read error: a sequence one base away is much more abundant. This chain connects TRBV15 to TRBJ1-6; perhaps TRBD1 as D (5 bases). From germline, CDR1 is LNHNV and CDR2 YYDKDF (reference sequence). CDR3 length: 20 residues. CDR3 coding DNA: TGTGCCACCAGCAGAGATCGGTGGATCGCCGGGGCCAGTAATAATTCACCCCTCTACTTT. The encoded protein is CATSRDRWIAGASNNSPLYF. The whole variable domain, remainder taken from reference TRBV15 and TRBJ1-6, is DAMVIQNPRYQVTQFGKPVTLSCSQTLNHNVMYWYQQKSSQAPKLLFHYYDKDFNNEADTPDNFQSRRPNTSFCFLDIRSPGLGDTAMYLCATSRDRWIAGASNNSPLYFGNGTRLTVT.

The chain uses TRBV9 and TRBJ1-6; perhaps TRBD1 as D (6 bases). This CDR3 has 16 residues. Per germline, CDR1 SGDLS and CDR2 YYNGEE. Trimming took off 4 bases at V and 1 base at J, with 12 bases between the two ends. The DNA of the CDR3 is TGTGCCAGCAGCACACTGGACAGTTCCTATAATTCACCCCTCCACTTT. This translates into CASSTLDSSYNSPLHF.

The gene calls are TRBV12-3 or TRBV12-4 and TRBJ1-2; maybe TRBD1 (6 bases). The CDR3 has 12 residues. Trimming took 4 bases from V and 5 from J, leaving 8 bases between them. In DNA form, the CDR3 reads TGTGCCAGCAGTTCAGGGGCATATGGCTACACCTTC. Translated, it gives CASSSGAYGYTF.

This clonotype occurred a few times. The V gene is TRBV2, the J gene TRBJ2-3; D is unresolved. The V and J ends lost 7 bases and 4 bases respectively, with 9 bases between them. In germline, CDR1 is SNHLY, CDR2 FYNNEI. The CDR3 is 12 amino acids. The CDR3 sequence is CASTQVSDTQYF. DNA of the CDR3: TGTGCCAGCACCCAGGTATCAGATACGCAGTATTTT.

Sample share makes this clonotype medium-sized. The V gene is TRBV30, the J gene TRBJ1-2; D remains ambiguous. CDR1 GTSNPN and CDR2 SVGIG come from the germline V gene (reference sequence). V lost 1 base and J 4 bases, leaving 10 bases between the germline ends. CDR3 length: 13 residues. CDR3 nucleotide sequence: TGTGCCTGGAGTGCCGACTTAGCCTATGGCTACACCTTC. Translated: CAWSADLAYGYTF.

This clonotype was counted between two and nine times. The chain employs TRBV6-1 and TRBJ1-3, with unresolved D. V shed 3 bases and J shed 0 bases, with 9 bases lying between them. The CDR3 has 15 residues. Germline-derived CDR1 and CDR2 are MNHNS and SASEGT. For the CDR3, the DNA is TGTGCCAGCAGTGACGCTACCGCCTCTGGAAACACCATATATTTT. Its translation: CASSDATASGNTIYF.

This chain uses TRBV18 with TRBJ1-2, with TRBD1 as a possible D gene (5 bases). The CDR3 runs to 13 residues. Germline CDR1 and CDR2: KGHSH and LQKENI. Trimming left V 3 bases short and J 3 bases short, with 8 bases between. The DNA for the CDR3 is TGTGCCAGCTCACCTGACAGCTACTATGGCTACACCTTC. Amino acids: CASSPDSYYGYTF.

This clonotype was observed a few times. The J gene is TRBJ1-2, the V gene TRBV6-1; a possible D gene is TRBD1 (5 bases). Trimming removed 4 bases from V and 6 bases from J, with 12 bases in between. The germline CDR1 and CDR2 sequences are MNHNS and SASEGT. The CDR3 has 13 amino acids. CDR3 region: CASSAWGGNGYTF. CDR3 DNA sequence: TGTGCCAGCAGTGCCTGGGGCGGGAATGGCTACACCTTC.

This clonotype was observed a handful of times. The chain recombines TRBV30 with TRBJ1-2; the match to TRBD1 covers 12 bases. The V segment lost 4 bases and the J segment 8 bases; nucleotides outside the gene matches: 8. Germline V gives CDR1 GTSNPN, CDR2 SVGIG (reference sequence). The CDR3 contains 14 residues. The CDR3 nucleotides read TGTGCCTGGACCCCGGGACAGGGGGCGGGAGGCTACACCTTC. Translation: CAWTPGQGAGGYTF.

The chain carries TRBV29-1 and TRBJ1-4; no definite D call. Germline V gene data show CDR1 as SQVTM and CDR2 as ANQGSEA. The CDR3 loop spans 13 amino acids. The V gene lost 7 bases and the J gene lost 3 bases, with 12 bases spanning the gap. In DNA form, the CDR3 reads TGCAGCGCTAGGAGGCCGGCTAATGAAAAACTGTTTTTT. This encodes CSARRPANEKLFF.

This clonotype was detected only a few times. For the CDR3, the DNA is TGTGCCAGCAGCCCAGGGGGCGAAGCTTTCTTT. This codes for CASSPGGEAFF. The chain couples TRBV9 to TRBJ1-1; TRBD1 aligns across 8 bases. Per germline, CDR1 SGDLS and CDR2 YYNGEE. Trimming removed 4 bases from V and 8 bases from J; junction bases left unmatched: 1. The CDR3 has 11 amino acids.

The J gene is TRBJ2-1, the V gene TRBV20-1; D uncertain. CDR3 size: 17 residues. V was pared by 5 bases and J by 0 bases, with 20 bases between. In germline, CDR1 is DFQATT, CDR2 SNEGSKA (reference sequence). CDR3 in amino acids: CSARKSGTVSSYNEQFF. DNA for the CDR3: TGCAGTGCTCGGAAGTCGGGCACTGTGAGCTCCTACAATGAGCAGTTCTTC.

This clonotype has more than one count but fewer than ten. The V call is TRBV5-1, the J call TRBJ2-3; D may be TRBD1 or TRBD2 (6 bases each). CDR3 size: 14 residues. Per the germline V gene, CDR1 is SGHRS and CDR2 is YFSETQ. V lost 3 bases and J lost 4, with 12 bases in between. The CDR3 sequence: CASSSTGAADTQYF. CDR3 coding DNA: TGCGCCAGCAGCTCTACGGGGGCGGCAGATACGCAGTATTTT.